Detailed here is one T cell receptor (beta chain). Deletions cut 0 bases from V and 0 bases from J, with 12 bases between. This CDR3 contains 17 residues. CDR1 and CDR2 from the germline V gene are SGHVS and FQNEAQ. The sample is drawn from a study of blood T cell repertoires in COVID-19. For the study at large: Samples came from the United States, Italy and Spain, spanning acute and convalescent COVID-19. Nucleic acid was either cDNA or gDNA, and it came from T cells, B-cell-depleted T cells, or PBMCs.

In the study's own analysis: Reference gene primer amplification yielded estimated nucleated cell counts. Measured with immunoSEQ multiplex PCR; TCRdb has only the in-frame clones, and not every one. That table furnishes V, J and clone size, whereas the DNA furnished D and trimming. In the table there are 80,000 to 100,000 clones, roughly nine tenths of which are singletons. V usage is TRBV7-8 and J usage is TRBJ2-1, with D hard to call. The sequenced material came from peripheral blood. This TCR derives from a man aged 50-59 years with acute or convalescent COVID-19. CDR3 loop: CASSLATFLSSYNEQFF. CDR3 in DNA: TGTGCCAGCAGCTTAGCAACCTTCCTGAGCTCCTACAATGAGCAGTTCTTC.